This T cell receptor beta chain was sequenced during a study of cytomegalovirus exposure and HLA in healthy donors. Study-wide context: In a later analysis, the 120 or so validation repertoires were reported to have used the same platform as the 600 to 800 first-cohort repertoires. Study results and limitations: Specificity for CMV antigens was confirmed in vitro for a few of the CMV-associated chains.

V dropped 2 bases and J dropped 10 bases, with 13 bases sitting between them. From germline, CDR1 is MNHEY and CDR2 SVGAGI. CDR3 length: 13 residues. Method: immunoSEQ multiplex PCR; TCRdb's copy keeps in-frame clones and lacks some. This sample has 100,000 to 150,000 clones, with about 91% found just once. On this clone itself: The antigen is unknown.

V is TRBV6-5 and J is TRBJ2-3; TRBD2 might be the D (6 bases). Sample: PBMCs. The origin of this receptor is a woman between 18 and 30 years old in good health and CMV-seronegative. The CDR3 is CASSYDGGLPQYF. In DNA, the CDR3 is TGTGCCAGCAGTTACGACGGGGGTCTCCCGCAGTATTTT.